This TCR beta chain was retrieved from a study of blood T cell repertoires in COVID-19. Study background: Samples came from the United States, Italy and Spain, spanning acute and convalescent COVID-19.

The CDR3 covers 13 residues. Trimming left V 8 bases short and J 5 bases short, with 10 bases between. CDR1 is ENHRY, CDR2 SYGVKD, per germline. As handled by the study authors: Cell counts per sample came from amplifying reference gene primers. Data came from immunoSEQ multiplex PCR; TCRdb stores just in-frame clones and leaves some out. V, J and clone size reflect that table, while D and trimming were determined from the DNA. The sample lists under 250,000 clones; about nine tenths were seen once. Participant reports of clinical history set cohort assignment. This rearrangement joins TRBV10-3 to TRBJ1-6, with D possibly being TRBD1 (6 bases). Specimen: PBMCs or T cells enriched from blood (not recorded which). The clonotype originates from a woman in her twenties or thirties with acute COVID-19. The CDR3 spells CAIASGDNSPLHF. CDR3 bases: TGTGCCATCGCATCAGGGGATAATTCACCCCTCCACTTT.